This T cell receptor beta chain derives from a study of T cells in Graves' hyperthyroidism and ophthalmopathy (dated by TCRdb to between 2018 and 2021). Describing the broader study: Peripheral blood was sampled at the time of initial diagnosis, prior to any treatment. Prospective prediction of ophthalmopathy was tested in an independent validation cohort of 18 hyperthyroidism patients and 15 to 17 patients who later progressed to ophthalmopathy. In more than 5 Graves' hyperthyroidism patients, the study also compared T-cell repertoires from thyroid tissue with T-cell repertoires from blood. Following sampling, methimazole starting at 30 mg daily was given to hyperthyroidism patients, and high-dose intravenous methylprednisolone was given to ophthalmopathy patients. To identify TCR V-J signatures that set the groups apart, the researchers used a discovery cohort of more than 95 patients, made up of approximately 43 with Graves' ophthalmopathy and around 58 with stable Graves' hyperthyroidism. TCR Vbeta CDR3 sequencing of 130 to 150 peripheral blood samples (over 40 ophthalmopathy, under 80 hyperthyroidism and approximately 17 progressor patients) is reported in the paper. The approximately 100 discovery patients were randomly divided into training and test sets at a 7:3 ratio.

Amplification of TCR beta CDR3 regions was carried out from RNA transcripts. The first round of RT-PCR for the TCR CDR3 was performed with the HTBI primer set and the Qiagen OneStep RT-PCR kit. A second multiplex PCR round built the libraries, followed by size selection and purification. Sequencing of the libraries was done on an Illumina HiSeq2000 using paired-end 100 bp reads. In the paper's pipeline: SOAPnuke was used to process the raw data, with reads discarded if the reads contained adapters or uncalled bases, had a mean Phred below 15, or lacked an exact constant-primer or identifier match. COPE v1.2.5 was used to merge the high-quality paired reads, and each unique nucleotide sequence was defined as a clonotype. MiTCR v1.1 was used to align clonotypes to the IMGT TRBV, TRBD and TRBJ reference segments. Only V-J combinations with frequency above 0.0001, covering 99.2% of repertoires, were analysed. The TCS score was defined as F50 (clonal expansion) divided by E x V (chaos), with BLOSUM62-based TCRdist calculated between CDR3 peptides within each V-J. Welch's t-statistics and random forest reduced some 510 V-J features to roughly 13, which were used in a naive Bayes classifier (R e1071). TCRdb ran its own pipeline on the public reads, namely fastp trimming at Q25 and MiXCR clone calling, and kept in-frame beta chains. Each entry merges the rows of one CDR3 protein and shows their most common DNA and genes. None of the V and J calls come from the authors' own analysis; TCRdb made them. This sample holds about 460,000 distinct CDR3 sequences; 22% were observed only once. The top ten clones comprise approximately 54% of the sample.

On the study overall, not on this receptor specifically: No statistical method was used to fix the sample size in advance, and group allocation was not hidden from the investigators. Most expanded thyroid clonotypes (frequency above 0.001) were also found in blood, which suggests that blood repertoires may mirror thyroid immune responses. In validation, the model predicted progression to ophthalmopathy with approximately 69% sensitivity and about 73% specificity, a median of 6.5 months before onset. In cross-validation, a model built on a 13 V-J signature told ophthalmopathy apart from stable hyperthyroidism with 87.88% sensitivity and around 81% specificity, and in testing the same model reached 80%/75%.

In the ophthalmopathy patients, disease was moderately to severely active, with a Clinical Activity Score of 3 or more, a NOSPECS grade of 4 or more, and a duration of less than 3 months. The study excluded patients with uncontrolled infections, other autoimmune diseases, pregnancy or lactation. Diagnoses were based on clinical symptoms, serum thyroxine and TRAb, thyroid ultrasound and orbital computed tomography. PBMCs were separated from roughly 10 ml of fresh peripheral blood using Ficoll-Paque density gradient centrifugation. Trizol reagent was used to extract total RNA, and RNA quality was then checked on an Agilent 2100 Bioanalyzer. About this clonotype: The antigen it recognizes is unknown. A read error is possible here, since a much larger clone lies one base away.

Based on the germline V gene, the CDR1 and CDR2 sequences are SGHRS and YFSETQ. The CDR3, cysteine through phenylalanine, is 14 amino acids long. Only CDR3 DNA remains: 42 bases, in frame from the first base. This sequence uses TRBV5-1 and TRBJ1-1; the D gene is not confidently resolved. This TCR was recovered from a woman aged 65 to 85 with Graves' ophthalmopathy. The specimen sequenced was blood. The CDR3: CASSFLPGNTEAVF. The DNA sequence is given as TGCGCCAGCAGCTTCCTTCCGGGTAACACTGAAGCTGTCTTT.